Each of the 4 T cell receptor beta chains below was sequenced from the same sample in a study of blood T cell repertoires in COVID-19. Sequencing was performed with immunoSEQ multiplex PCR; in TCRdb, only in-frame clones are kept and a portion is missing. The sample shows almost 250,000 clones, around 86% of them seen only once. Sequencing was performed on peripheral blood. These receptors all stem from a woman in her sixties or seventies who had recovered from COVID-19.

The V call is TRBV7-8, the J call TRBJ1-5, with 8 bases lining up with TRBD1. Germline V gene sequence: CDR1 SGHVS, CDR2 FQNEAQ. V trimming: 5 bases; J trimming: 5 bases; junction bases outside the gene matches: 2. The CDR3 has 13 amino acids. The DNA of the CDR3 is TGTGCCAGCAGCACGACAGGGGATCAGCCCCAGCATTTT. It encodes CASSTTGDQPQHF.

The chain is built from TRBV5-4 and TRBJ2-6, with TRBD2 as a possible D gene (5 bases). Trimming took off 6 bases at V and 2 bases at J, with 15 bases between the two ends. The CDR3 contains 16 residues. CDR1 and CDR2 (germline): SGHNT, YYREEE (reference sequence). This CDR3 is CASTKTLGTGANVLTF. CDR3 nucleotides: TGTGCCAGCACCAAGACGCTCGGGACTGGGGCCAACGTCCTGACTTTC.

This clone was seen a handful of times. V is TRBV10-3 and J is TRBJ1-2, with D possibly matching TRBD1 (6 bases). This CDR3 is 13 amino acids long. Trimming shortened V by 10 bases and J by 6 bases, and 18 bases separated the two germline ends. CDR1 is ENHRY and CDR2 is SYGVKD in the germline V gene. CDR3 residues: CATKPTHRDGYTF. In nucleotides, the CDR3 is TGTGCCACCAAACCGACTCACAGGGATGGCTACACCTTC.

The V gene is TRBV10-3, the J gene TRBJ2-2, with D possibly matching TRBD2 (5 bases). The CDR3 contains 16 residues. The V end lost 4 bases, the J end lost 2 bases, and 14 bases lay between the germline ends. CDR1 is ENHRY and CDR2 is SYGVKD in the germline V gene. The CDR3 DNA reads as TGTGCCATCAGTGCCCCCCCGGGATCTAACACCGGGGAGCTGTTTTTT. Translated, it gives CAISAPPGSNTGELFF.